A selection of T cell receptor beta chains follows, all from one sample in a study of blood T cell repertoires in COVID-19. TCRdb keeps only in-frame clones here, not all; method: immunoSEQ multiplex PCR. The table lists 12,000 or so clones, more than 75% of them singletons. Sequencing input: peripheral blood. The origin of the receptors is a man aged 65 to 85 with active COVID-19. The CDR3 runs from the conserved cysteine through the conserved F or W. Clone sizes are given selectively: once, few, many, or a class where the clone is expanded.

clone_size: .
v_call: TRBV5-8
j_call: TRBJ2-1
cdr3_aa: CASKPRKWSEQFF

clone_size: .
v_call: TRBV23-1
j_call: TRBJ2-3
cdr3_aa: CASSQSKGLETDTQYF

clone_size: .
v_call: TRBV7-6
j_call: TRBJ2-1
cdr3_aa: CASSLREGRSYEQFF

clone_size: .
v_call: TRBV19
j_call: TRBJ2-5
cdr3_aa: CASTSGGTVQTQYF

clone_size: .
v_call: TRBV20-1
j_call: TRBJ1-1
cdr3_aa: CSATGVKAFF

clone_size: .
v_call: TRBV27
j_call: TRBJ2-3
cdr3_aa: CASSSPTSGRGGDTQYF

clone_size: .
v_call: TRBV11-2
j_call: TRBJ2-2
cdr3_aa: CASSFRNRLVGELFF

clone_size: .
v_call: TRBV29-1
j_call: TRBJ2-6
cdr3_aa: CSAGVGANVLTF

clone_size: .
v_call: TRBV7-9
j_call: TRBJ1-4
cdr3_aa: CASLKMAGEKLFF

clone_size: .
v_call: TRBV11-3
j_call: TRBJ2-3
cdr3_aa: CASSLSSGTIDTQYF

clone_size: few
v_call: TRBV5-1
j_call: TRBJ2-7
cdr3_aa: CASSSGGIPEQYF

clone_size: .
v_call: TRBV5-6
j_call: TRBJ2-2
cdr3_aa: CASSLMGGRSGELFF

clone_size: .
v_call: TRBV30
j_call: TRBJ1-2
cdr3_aa: CAWVQGADYGYTF

clone_size: .
v_call: TRBV4-3
j_call: TRBJ2-1
cdr3_aa: CASSQVLQGFYNEQFF

clone_size: .
v_call: TRBV19
j_call: TRBJ1-5
cdr3_aa: CASSLSNQPQHF

clone_size: few
v_call: TRBV15
j_call: TRBJ2-2
cdr3_aa: CATSHHGTANTGELFF

clone_size: .
v_call: TRBV3-1/TRBV3-2
j_call: TRBJ1-1
cdr3_aa: CASSRPGTGGTEAFF

clone_size: .
v_call: TRBV7-9
j_call: TRBJ1-2
cdr3_aa: CASSPGAGWRYGYTF

clone_size: .
v_call: TRBV5-4
j_call: TRBJ2-5
cdr3_aa: CASSGTSGQGGTQYF

clone_size: .
v_call: TRBV18
j_call: TRBJ1-2
cdr3_aa: CASSQDRVVGGYTF

clone_size: .
v_call: TRBV11-2
j_call: TRBJ2-1
cdr3_aa: CASSPSGDNEQFF

clone_size: .
v_call: TRBV5-1
j_call: TRBJ2-7
cdr3_aa: CASSLAGTSGYEQYF

clone_size: .
v_call: TRBV2
j_call: TRBJ1-3
cdr3_aa: CASSNRASGNTIYF

clone_size: .
v_call: TRBV20-1
j_call: TRBJ1-2
cdr3_aa: CSASDRVSYTF

clone_size: .
v_call: TRBV6-4
j_call: TRBJ2-3
cdr3_aa: CASSSGQPSTDTQYF

clone_size: .
v_call: TRBV9
j_call: TRBJ2-1
cdr3_aa: CASSAGQGTYNEQFF

clone_size: .
v_call: TRBV29-1
j_call: TRBJ2-3
cdr3_aa: CSVARGGPTDTQYF

clone_size: .
v_call: TRBV29-1
j_call: TRBJ1-5
cdr3_aa: CSVEGGSSDQPQHF

clone_size: once
v_call: TRBV4-1
j_call: TRBJ1-6
cdr3_aa: CASSLYRGVGSYNSPLHF

clone_size: .
v_call: TRBV7-9
j_call: TRBJ2-5
cdr3_aa: CASSLEGREGETQYF

clone_size: .
v_call: TRBV10-3
j_call: TRBJ1-1
cdr3_aa: CAISELPPPNTEAFF

clone_size: .
v_call: TRBV6-6
j_call: TRBJ2-3
cdr3_aa: CASSKQGPGTDTQYF

clone_size: .
v_call: TRBV4-2
j_call: TRBJ2-1
cdr3_aa: CASSQISGSSYNEQFF

clone_size: .
v_call: TRBV6-6
j_call: TRBJ2-7
cdr3_aa: CASSYISGGAYEQYF

clone_size: .
v_call: TRBV5-1
j_call: TRBJ2-7
cdr3_aa: CASSTGQGTYEQYF

clone_size: .
v_call: TRBV5-6
j_call: TRBJ2-3
cdr3_aa: CASTWGLPATDTQYF